Here is one T cell receptor (beta chain) with its context. Its target is not known. These data are taken from a study of T cell repertoires in cytomegalovirus infection. Overall study findings and caveats: HLA-C-restricted CMV clonotypes gave the most frequent clonotype in two of eight donors. Cumulative frequency (of public TCR beta family members) identified carriers of CMV plus the relevant HLA.

TCRdb analysed the reads with MiXCR anew, one entry per CDR3 protein. The sample has 400,000 to 600,000 distinct CDR3 sequences; under 45% are singletons. The origin of this receptor is a human donor in good health (CMV status not recorded). Some clones in this sample may be carry-over from other donors' samples. The input for sequencing was cultured PBMCs, taken from culture after CMV antigen stimulation.

The CDR3 reads CASKGPGQAGNTIYF. CDR3 DNA sequence: TGTGCCAGCAAGGGACCGGGACAGGCTGGAAACACCATATATTTT. The chain joins TRBV6-1 to TRBJ1-3; 8 positions agree with TRBD1. Looked up from germline, CDR1 is MNHNS and CDR2 is SASEGT. CDR3 length: 15 residues. J was trimmed by 2 bases and V by 7 bases; bases with no gene match: 7.